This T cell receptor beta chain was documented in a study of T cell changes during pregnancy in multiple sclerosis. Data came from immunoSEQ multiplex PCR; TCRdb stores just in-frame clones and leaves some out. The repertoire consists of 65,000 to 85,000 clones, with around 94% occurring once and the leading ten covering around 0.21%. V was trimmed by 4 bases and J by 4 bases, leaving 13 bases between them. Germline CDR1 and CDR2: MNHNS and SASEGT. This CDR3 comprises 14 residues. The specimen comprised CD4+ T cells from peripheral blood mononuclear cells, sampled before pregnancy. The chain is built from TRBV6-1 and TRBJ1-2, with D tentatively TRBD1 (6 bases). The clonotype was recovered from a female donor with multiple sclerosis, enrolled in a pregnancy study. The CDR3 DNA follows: TGTGCCAGCAGTGTAGTTACAGGGACCTATGGCTACACCTTC. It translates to CASSVVTGTYGYTF.